This T cell receptor (beta chain) was identified during a study of T cells in Graves' hyperthyroidism and ophthalmopathy (dated by TCRdb to about 2019). About the investigation overall: Peripheral blood was sampled at the time of initial diagnosis, prior to any treatment. Whether ophthalmopathy could be predicted prospectively was tested in an independent validation cohort made up of 18 to 20 hyperthyroidism patients plus 17 patients who later progressed to ophthalmopathy. After sampling, hyperthyroidism patients received methimazole starting at 30 mg daily, and ophthalmopathy patients received high-dose intravenous methylprednisolone. The 75 to 100 discovery patients were divided at random into training and test sets in a 7:3 ratio. The paper reports TCR Vbeta CDR3 sequencing of some 140 peripheral blood samples: approximately 41 ophthalmopathy, 70 to 85 hyperthyroidism and around 17 progressor patients. The study also compared thyroid tissue and blood T-cell repertoires from about 6 Graves' hyperthyroidism patients. A discovery cohort of about a hundred patients, about 40 with Graves' ophthalmopathy and about 58 with stable Graves' hyperthyroidism, was used to find distinguishing TCR V-J signatures. The research as a whole found: In validation, the model predicted progression to ophthalmopathy with approximately 69% sensitivity and 72% to 75% specificity, a median of around 6.6 months before onset. Blood samples also contained most of the expanded thyroid clonotypes (frequency above 0.001), which suggests that blood repertoires may reflect thyroid immune responses. Sample size was not statistically predetermined, and investigators were not blinded to group allocation. A model built on a 13 V-J signature distinguished ophthalmopathy from stable hyperthyroidism, reaching around 88% sensitivity and 81% to 83% specificity in cross-validation and 80%/75% in testing.

Graves' hyperthyroidism was defined as stable when no progression to ophthalmopathy occurred over 18 months of follow-up. Hyperthyroidism patients were newly diagnosed, with disease duration under 2 months, and aged 18 to 65 years. Patients with uncontrolled infections, other autoimmune diseases, pregnancy or lactation were excluded. Diagnoses were established on the basis of clinical symptoms, serum thyroxine and TRAb, thyroid ultrasound, and orbital computed tomography. Ficoll-Paque density gradient centrifugation was used to isolate PBMCs from approximately 10 ml of fresh peripheral blood. Total RNA was extracted with Trizol reagent, and quality was checked on an Agilent 2100 Bioanalyzer. This clonotype was recorded at least ten times. Its antigen is not yet known. No base quality values were provided; no much bigger clone lies one nucleotide off. TCR beta CDR3 regions were amplified from RNA transcripts. For the first round of RT-PCR on the TCR CDR3, the HTBI primer set was used together with the Qiagen OneStep RT-PCR kit. A second multiplex PCR round built the libraries, followed by size selection and purification. Paired-end sequencing of the libraries was performed with 100 bp reads on an Illumina HiSeq2000. The paper's data handling went like this. Raw data were processed with SOAPnuke, discarding reads with adapters, uncalled bases, mean Phred below 15, or no exact constant-primer or identifier match. COPE v1.2.5 was used to merge high-quality paired reads, and clonotypes were defined as unique nucleotide sequences. MiTCR v1.1 was used to align clonotypes to the IMGT TRBV, TRBD and TRBJ reference segments. The analysis was restricted to V-J combinations with a frequency above 0.0001, which together covered just over 99% of the repertoires. A TCS score was defined as the ratio of F50 (clonal expansion) to E x V (chaos), with BLOSUM62-based TCRdist applied between CDR3 peptides within each V-J. Welch's t-statistics and random forest reduced roughly 530 V-J features to roughly 13, which were used in a naive Bayes classifier (R e1071). The public reads were reprocessed in TCRdb via fastp at Q25 and MiXCR, keeping in-frame beta chains. One record per CDR3 amino acid sequence lists the most common genes and DNA. TCRdb's processing, not the authors' own work, is the source of the V and J calls. The sample includes about 720,000 distinct CDR3 sequences, with 16% observed a single time. Of the sample, over 7.5% falls within the top ten clones.

The specimen sequenced was blood. This clonotype originated in a man aged 18 to 30 with Graves' hyperthyroidism.

The bases read TGTGCCAGCAGCTTAGGACCCCAGAGGGAGGTCACAGATACGCAGTATTTT. Translated, it gives CASSLGPQREVTDTQYF. The chain is made from TRBV7-2 and TRBJ2-3, and the D gene may be TRBD2, 6 bases matching. A distance of 16 bases separates the germline ends of V and J, which lose 1 base and 2 bases respectively. According to the germline V gene, CDR1 reads SGHTA and CDR2 reads FQGNSA. CDR3 length: 17 amino acids, cysteine to phenylalanine. Only the CDR3 DNA is retained, 51 bases long and in frame from the first base.